This T cell receptor (beta chain) was captured in a study of early T cells in non-severe SARS-CoV-2 infection (dated by TCRdb to about 2021). Looking at the study overall: Bulk RNA from unsorted whole blood was used for TCR sequencing, so alpha and beta chains could not be paired.

The study was a case-control design nested within a healthcare worker cohort in London, UK, with weekly nasopharyngeal swab PCR tests and blood sampling. Healthcare workers were recruited during the week of the UK lockdown, between 23 and 31 March 2020, and followed weekly for up to roughly 15 weeks. The CDR3, from cysteine to phenylalanine, totals 13 residues. Only the CDR3 DNA stays, 39 bases, in frame from base 1. After removal of 5 bases from V and 6 bases from J, the junction retains 3 bases not matched to a gene. CDR1 is given as DFQATT and CDR2 as SNEGSKA, both from the germline V gene (reference sequence). General findings and caveats noted by the study authors: VDJdb matching was skewed toward anti-spike CD8 responses, so virus-specific expansions were likely underestimated and private and CD4 specificities were missed.

This clonotype was seen many times. It lacks a known antigen. One base away there is no much larger clone; base qualities are not given. The library relied on 5' RACE. Instrument used: NextSeq 500. In the TCR library protocol, unique molecular identifiers were attached to individual cDNA molecules to correct for PCR bias and sequencing error. Both TCR alpha and beta chains were sequenced, and tight co-correlation was observed between alpha and beta sequence abundances in each sample. Concerning the study's data processing: Decombinator V4 was used to perform V gene, J gene and CDR3 annotation of TCR sequences. Expanded TCRs were defined as changing significantly between any two time points under a Poisson model with p below 0.0001. TCR abundances were normalised to the total number of TCRs sequenced per sample and expressed as counts per million. MAIT TCRs were defined by TRAV1-2 paired with TRAJ12, TRAJ20 or TRAJ33, and iNKT TCRs by TRAV10 paired with TRAJ18. VDJdb, accessed 1 November 2021, was searched for CMV, EBV and SARS-CoV-2 annotated TCRs, with TCRs annotated for multiple antigens excluded. Using fastp at Q25 and MiXCR, TCRdb reprocessed the public reads and kept productive beta chains. A single entry per CDR3 protein holds the most common genes and DNA from its merged rows. The V and J calls here are based on TCRdb, not the publication. This sample gives 84,000 or so distinct CDR3 sequences in total; 11% to 15% of them show up just once. Approximately 11% of the sample lies in the top ten.

Sequencing was done on a sample of whole blood. The receptor chain draws on TRBV20-1 and TRBJ2-1, with 11 bases aligning to TRBD2. This receptor was identified in an adult who was a healthcare worker with PCR-confirmed SARS-CoV-2 infection or an uninfected control (not recorded which). This receptor has the CDR3 CSALGLAGNEQFF. The DNA reads as follows: TGCAGTGCTCTCGGACTAGCGGGCAATGAGCAGTTCTTC.